This T cell receptor (beta chain) was identified in a study of graft-versus-host responses after intestinal transplantation. General observations from the study: Among recipient marrow samples, GvH clones were found; some appeared first in ileum or blood. Early post-transplant HvG declines were associated with peak circulating GvH clone levels.

Method: immunoSEQ multiplex PCR; TCRdb's copy keeps in-frame clones and lacks some. The data show approximately 75,000 clones, about 94% seen once. A remark on this clone: Its antigen is not identified.

Germline V gives CDR1 SGHTA, CDR2 FQGTGA. The CDR3 is 17 residues long. The V and J ends lost 5 bases and 0 bases respectively, with 16 bases between them. The V call is TRBV7-3, the J call TRBJ1-4, with no clear D. The sequence was obtained from a human donor who received an intestinal transplant. Material: unstimulated CD8+ T cells sorted from spleen or lymph node cells, obtained before intestinal transplant. CDR3 sequence: CASSRRFVVSTNEKLFF. The CDR3 DNA reads as TGTGCCAGCAGCCGTCGGTTTGTGGTGTCAACTAATGAAAAACTGTTTTTT.